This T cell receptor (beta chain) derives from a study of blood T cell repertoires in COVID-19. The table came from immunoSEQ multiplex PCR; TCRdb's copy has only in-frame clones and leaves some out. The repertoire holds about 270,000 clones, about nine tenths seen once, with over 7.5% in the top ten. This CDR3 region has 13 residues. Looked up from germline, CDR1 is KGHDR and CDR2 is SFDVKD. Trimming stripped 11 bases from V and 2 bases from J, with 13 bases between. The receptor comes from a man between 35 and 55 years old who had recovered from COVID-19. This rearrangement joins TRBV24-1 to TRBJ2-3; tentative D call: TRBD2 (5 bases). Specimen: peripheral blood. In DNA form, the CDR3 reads TGTGCCATCTCGGGGTCCCACACAGATACGCAGTATTTT. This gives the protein CAISGSHTDTQYF.